A selection of T cell receptor beta chains follows, all from one sample in a study of shared clonotypes between healthy human individuals. Sequencing was performed with immunoSEQ multiplex PCR; in TCRdb, only in-frame clones are kept and a portion is missing. Of 450,000 to 700,000 clones listed, about 95% are singletons. Specimen: naive CD8+ T cells sorted from blood. The receptors originated from a woman younger than 45 in good health. Both conserved end residues are part of each CDR3. Each record gives: D gene, V gene, clone size, CDR3 length, J gene, CDR3 DNA, CDR3 protein. A D gene is named only where the DNA matches it firmly. Clone size appears in some rows only: once, few, many, or a class for an expanded clone.

TRBD1	TRBV7-6	.	16	TRBJ1-3	TGTGCCAGCAGCTCCCGACAGGGACTCTCTGGAAACACCATATATTTT	CASSSRQGLSGNTIYF
TRBD2	TRBV4-1	.	16	TRBJ2-1	TGCGCCAGCAGCCAAGATCTGAGCGGGGGGTGGACTGAGCAGTTCTTC	CASSQDLSGGWTEQFF
TRBD2	TRBV7-9	.	17	TRBJ2-5	TGTGCCAGCAGCTTAGGGCTAGCGGGTGGGAATCAAGAGACCCAGTACTTC	CASSLGLAGGNQETQYF
TRBD2	TRBV9	.	17	TRBJ2-2	TGTGCCAGCAGCGTAACGGGAGGGATGACGAACACCGGGGAGCTGTTTTTT	CASSVTGGMTNTGELFF
.	TRBV5-1	.	12	TRBJ2-5	TGCGCCAGCAGAGCGGAGAGAGAGACCCAGTACTTC	CASRAERETQYF
.	TRBV29-1	.	15	TRBJ1-1	TGCAGCGTTGAAGTTGGGGGGGGCTCTAACACTGAAGCTTTCTTT	CSVEVGGGSNTEAFF
.	TRBV1	once	14	TRBJ2-5	TGCACCAGCAGCCAAGATAGTGCCCCAGAGACCCAGTACTTC	CTSSQDSAPETQYF
.	TRBV28	.	14	TRBJ2-7	TGTGCCAGCAGCCCTTCGGGGAGCTCCTACGAGCAGTACTTC	CASSPSGSSYEQYF
.	TRBV7-9	.	16	TRBJ1-4	TGTGCCAGCCTTGATGCGAGGGATCGGACTAATGAAAAACTGTTTTTT	CASLDARDRTNEKLFF
.	TRBV27	.	15	TRBJ2-7	TGTGCCAGCAGTTTATGGGCCAGAGACTCCTACGAGCAGTACTTC	CASSLWARDSYEQYF
TRBD2	TRBV9	.	16	TRBJ2-1	TGTGCCAGCAGCCCATCGCTAGCGGGGGCCTACAATGAGCAGTTCTTC	CASSPSLAGAYNEQFF
.	TRBV19	.	16	TRBJ2-2	TGTGCCAGTGCTCCGCAGGGAGTAGGGAACACCGGGGAGCTGTTTTTT	CASAPQGVGNTGELFF
.	TRBV5-5	.	14	TRBJ2-7	TGTGCCAGCAGTCCGGACAGATCCCCCTACGAGCAGTACTTC	CASSPDRSPYEQYF
.	TRBV6-8	.	15	TRBJ2-7	TGTGCCAGCAGTCTCGCGGGACTCAGCTCCTACGAGCAGTACTTC	CASSLAGLSSYEQYF
.	TRBV4-1	.	16	TRBJ1-2	TGCGCCAGCAGCCAAGAAATTCGTTCGGTGGGTGATGGCTACACCTTC	CASSQEIRSVGDGYTF
.	TRBV12-2	.	18	TRBJ1-2	TGTGCAAGTCGCTTAGGGTGGACAGAGACCGCCTCAGAGGGTGGCTACACCTTC	CASRLGWTETASEGGYTF
TRBD2	TRBV4-1	.	15	TRBJ2-7	TGCGCCAGCAGCCAACCGACTAGCGGGAGAGTTAAGCAGTACTTC	CASSQPTSGRVKQYF
TRBD2	TRBV7-9	.	16	TRBJ2-2	TGTGCCAGCAGCGCGGGACTAGCGGGAGCTTCCGGGGAGCTGTTTTTT	CASSAGLAGASGELFF
.	TRBV29-1	once	13	TRBJ2-7	TGCAGCGTTCTAACAGGGAGTTCCTACGAGCAGTACTTC	CSVLTGSSYEQYF
.	TRBV27	.	12	TRBJ2-1	TGTGCCAGCAGTCCAACATACAATGAGCAGTTCTTC	CASSPTYNEQFF
.	TRBV10-3	.	13	TRBJ2-3	TGTGCCATCACGGAGCGGAGCACAGATACGCAGTATTTT	CAITERSTDTQYF
TRBD1	TRBV7-2	.	14	TRBJ1-5	TGTGCCAGCAGCTATACAGGGGGCCCTCAGCCCCAGCATTTT	CASSYTGGPQPQHF
TRBD1	TRBV28	.	16	TRBJ2-5	TGTGCCAGCAGTCAAGACAGGGGGCGCGGGGTGCAGACCCAGTACTTC	CASSQDRGRGVQTQYF
.	TRBV14	.	13	TRBJ2-1	TGTGCCAGCAGCCAAGGTCACTACAATGAGCAGTTCTTC	CASSQGHYNEQFF
.	TRBV27	.	14	TRBJ2-2	TGTGCCAGCAGTTTAACTATAAATTCGGGGGAGCTGTTTTTT	CASSLTINSGELFF